These 2 T cell receptor beta chains share one sample of origin, sequenced in a study of memory CD4+ T cells and cytomegalovirus serostatus. The sort gate was single viable CD3+CD4+CD8-CD45RO+ cells for memory CD4+ T cells. Assay used: immunoSEQ multiplex PCR; TCRdb lists only in-frame clones, some missing. The table shows some 50,000 clones, with roughly 80% occurring only once. The sample comprised memory CD4+ T cells from blood. The source is an adult in good health and CMV-seropositive.

This clone showed up just once. The CDR3 loop is CASSVGGGLGDTQYF. The CDR3 DNA sequence: TGTGCCAGCAGTGTGGGCGGGGGCCTGGGAGATACGCAGTATTTT. The chain uses TRBV2 and TRBJ2-3; TRBD2 is a possible D gene (7 bases). Germline V gives CDR1 SNHLY, CDR2 FYNNEI. Trimming shortened V by 4 bases and J by 5 bases, and 16 bases separated the two germline ends. The CDR3 consists of 15 residues.

This sequence joins TRBV4-2 and TRBJ2-7, with a possible D match to TRBD2 (5 bases). The CDR3 extends over 17 amino acids. Germline V CDR1 and CDR2: LGHNA, YNFKEQ. Trimming took 0 bases from V and 4 from J, leaving 19 bases between them. In DNA, the CDR3 is TGTGCCAGCAGCCAAGACCCCGGGGATCAACTAGGGTACGAGCAGTACTTC. Residues: CASSQDPGDQLGYEQYF.